This TCR beta chain was retrieved from a study of regulatory T cells in long-lasting Graves disease (dated by TCRdb to about 2021). A note on the overall study: Persistent Graves' disease was defined as antithyroid drug treatment for over 5 years with persistently positive TSH receptor autoantibodies. On average, persistent Graves' disease patients in the clinical cohort had been on antithyroid drugs for about 9.7 years. The study took place in China and was registered as a clinical trial. A total of roughly 35 samples underwent TCR sequencing: about 13 from persistent and 20 from newly diagnosed Graves' disease patients. Peripheral blood TCR sequencing and RNA sequencing compared persistent Graves' disease patients with newly diagnosed Graves' disease patients.

Results the study describes overall, beyond this receptor: Persistent disease showed preferential use of TRBV28, TRBJ1-2 and TRBJ2-5, whereas newly diagnosed disease favored TRBV20-1 and TRBJ2-1. Patients with persistent disease shared more public clonotypes (approximately 2,500) than newly diagnosed patients did (966). Only the TCR beta chain was sequenced and analyzed. The authors noted that the small sample size was a limitation that may lower accuracy. Peripheral blood alone was examined, since thyroid tissue, which constituted the primary lesion, could not be accessed. Lower TCR Shannon entropy and fewer highly expanded clones were observed in persistent Graves' disease patients than in newly diagnosed patients, which suggested clonal expansion.

The CDR3, cysteine through phenylalanine, is 14 amino acids long. The entry retains the CDR3 DNA only, 42 bases that are in frame from base 1. V gives up 0 bases and J gives up 4 bases, and the segment between their germline ends measures 12 bases. The germline V gene (reference sequence) gives CDR1 as GTSNPN and CDR2 as SVGIG. The method was multiplex PCR. The sample was run on an Illumina HiSeq 4000. To build TCR beta libraries, CDR3 regions were amplified by Arm-PCR using iRepertoire HTBI primers. PCR products were gel purified before sequencing. In the original analysis: Gene usage analysis of CDR3 amino acid clonotypes relied on the 60 or so TRBV and about 15 TRBJ segments identified across samples. COPE and FqMerger were used to merge filtered high-quality paired reads into contigs. Contigs were aligned with BLAST to IMGT TRBV, TRBD and TRBJ reference genes, and CDR3 was defined per IMGT. Clonotypes above 0.1% frequency were classified as highly expanded clones. Shannon entropy served as the measure of repertoire diversity, while the Gini coefficient captured V-J evenness. Public clonotypes were defined as clonotypes shared by more than one individual. TCRdb handled the public reads itself, with Q25 trimming in fastp and clone calling in MiXCR, and kept productive beta chains. Each record represents a unique CDR3 protein, reported with the most common genes and DNA among its rows. V and J calls and clone size were set by TCRdb, not the authors. The sample records about 460,000 distinct CDR3 sequences, approximately 23% of which are singletons. Roughly 13% of the sample is taken by the ten largest.

Details on this clonotype: The antigen it recognizes is unknown. Per-base qualities were not stored, and no clone one base away is much larger.

The time point label of this sample denotes: persistent/refractory GD, antithyroid drugs over 5 years with positive TRAb. For both TCR sequencing and RNA sequencing, RNA was extracted from PBMCs in TRIzol. Graves' disease was diagnosed according to American Thyroid Association guidelines. The patients came from an endocrinology department in Xi'an, China. Each patient gave about 10 milliliters of peripheral blood, collected in an EDTA anticoagulant tube. Ficoll Paque Plus density gradient separation was used to isolate PBMCs, and no additional T cell sorting was done. An Agilent 2100 Bioanalyzer and agarose gel were used to check RNA quality, and a NanoDrop 2000 was used to measure RNA concentration.

The sample in question was peripheral blood mononuclear cells (PBMCs), obtained when the disease was refractory, from a patient treated with antithyroid drugs. The sequence is built from TRBV30 and TRBJ1-1, with TRBD1 perhaps the D gene, on 6 matching bases. This clonotype was sampled from a female donor with Graves disease. In nucleotide form, the sequence is TGTGCCTGGAGTGTACTTGGGGGCGCCACTGAAGCTTTCTTT. This encodes CAWSVLGGATEAFF.